The next 32 T cell receptor beta chains were all read from a single sample in a study of T cell responses to AZD1222 COVID-19 vaccine. The table came from immunoSEQ multiplex PCR; TCRdb's copy has only in-frame clones and leaves some out. The table lists some 130,000 clones, approximately 84% of them singletons. Sequenced here: peripheral blood, sampled on day 0 of AZD1222 vaccination. All receptors come from an adult in good health.

The chain carries TRBV2 and TRBJ1-4; TRBD1 might be the D (5 bases). Germline assignment: CDR1 SNHLY and CDR2 FYNNEI. This CDR3 spans 16 amino acids. Trimming pared 3 bases from V and 8 bases from J, leaving 19 bases between. The CDR3 DNA reads TGTGCCAGCAGTGACGATAGGGGATTTGGGTACGAAAAACTGTTTTTT. Its translation is CASSDDRGFGYEKLFF.

The chain has TRBV18 and TRBJ1-5, with D maybe TRBD1 (5 bases). Germline lookup yields CDR1 KGHSH and CDR2 LQKENI. Trimming removed 4 bases at V and 1 base at J, with 14 bases between. The CDR3 contains 16 residues. CDR3 DNA: TGTGCCAGCTCACGTTCAGGGTCGGGGAGCAATCAGCCCCAGCATTTT. This codes for CASSRSGSGSNQPQHF.

V and J are TRBV20-1 and TRBJ1-2; D not resolved. In germline, CDR1 is DFQATT, CDR2 SNEGSKA (reference sequence). Between the trimmed V and J ends, which lost 3 bases and 14 bases, there was a span of 13 bases. The CDR3 spans 10 residues. The CDR3 loop reads CSASRTGLTF. The CDR3 DNA is TGCAGTGCTAGTCGAACGGGGTTAACCTTC.

V and J are TRBV10-3 and TRBJ1-4, with D uncertain. The V gene's germline CDR1 is ENHRY and CDR2 SYGVKD. V lost 0 bases, J lost 4 bases, and 9 bases lay in between. The CDR3 contains 15 residues. This chain's CDR3 is CAISESELSNEKLFF. CDR3 in DNA: TGTGCCATCAGTGAGTCGGAACTGAGTAATGAAAAACTGTTTTTT.

The rearrangement uses TRBV5-1 and TRBJ2-5; tentative D call: TRBD1 (6 bases). Germline V gene lookup returns CDR1 SGHRS and CDR2 YFSETQ. The CDR3 sequence is 16 residues long. V was cut by 4 bases and J by 5 bases, with 21 bases left in between. The CDR3 sequence: CASSLKTGLGLETQYF. In DNA form, the CDR3 reads TGCGCCAGCAGCCTCAAGACAGGACTGGGTCTGGAGACCCAGTACTTC.

The chain uses TRBV19 and TRBJ2-3; D is unclear. This CDR3 region has 17 residues. V dropped 4 bases and J dropped 2 bases, with 19 bases sitting between them. Looked up from germline, CDR1 is LNHDA and CDR2 is SQIVND (reference sequence). The CDR3 spells CASSRASSPIFTDTQYF. CDR3 nucleotides: TGTGCCAGTAGTAGAGCTTCGTCCCCTATCTTCACAGATACGCAGTATTTT.

This chain links TRBV10-3 with TRBJ1-3; D ambiguous. This CDR3 comprises 16 residues. The germline V gene has CDR1 ENHRY and CDR2 SYGVKD. Trimming removed 6 bases from V and 0 bases from J, with 15 bases in between. The CDR3 protein is CAIRGSGRDSGNTIYF. The CDR3 nucleotides read TGTGCCATCAGGGGATCCGGACGGGACTCTGGAAACACCATATATTTT.

The genes are TRBV29-1 and TRBJ2-7; maybe TRBD2 (6 bases). Trimming removed 3 bases from V and 1 base from J, with 16 bases in between. CDR1 is SQVTM, CDR2 ANQGSEA, per germline. This CDR3 spans 15 amino acids. The CDR3 loop reads CSVDSSRGTSYEQYF. DNA of the CDR3: TGCAGCGTTGACTCGAGCCGGGGGACTTCCTACGAGCAGTACTTC.

This rearrangement joins TRBV6-5 to TRBJ1-1; perhaps TRBD1 as D (6 bases). Germline-derived CDR1 and CDR2 are MNHEY and SVGAGI. With 7 bases removed from V and 1 base from J, the gap between germline ends came to 13 bases. The CDR3 runs 14 residues. The CDR3, as DNA: TGTGCCAGCACCCTAGGGGGGCGGAACACTGAAGCTTTCTTT. It yields the protein CASTLGGRNTEAFF.

As DNA, the CDR3 is TGTGCCAGCACTACAGGGAATCAGCCCCAGCATTTT. Its translation is CASTTGNQPQHF. V and J are TRBV12-3 or TRBV12-4 and TRBJ1-5, with D perhaps matching TRBD1 (6 bases). Trimming left V 7 bases short and J 4 bases short, with 8 bases between. This CDR3 is built from 12 residues.

This rearrangement joins TRBV5-6 to TRBJ2-3; tentatively, D is TRBD2 (5 bases). Germline CDR1 is SGHDT and CDR2 is YYEEEE. V was pared by 6 bases and J by 5 bases, with 16 bases between. The CDR3 consists of 14 residues. CDR3 residues: CASIEIGREDTQYF. The CDR3 bases are TGTGCCAGCATTGAGATAGGGAGAGAAGATACGCAGTATTTT.

On this clone: Distinct nucleotide sequences in the sample also encode this CDR3. This chain connects TRBV7-8 to TRBJ1-5; D gene unclear. The CDR3 extends over 14 amino acids. CDR1 is SGHVS and CDR2 is FQNEAQ in the germline V gene. Trimming took 3 bases from V and 1 from J, leaving 7 bases between them. The CDR3 spells CASSLGVSNQPQHF. The DNA for the CDR3 is TGTGCCAGCAGCTTGGGAGTAAGCAATCAGCCCCAGCATTTT.

The chain links TRBV28 to TRBJ2-7, with D uncertain. V was cut by 5 bases and J by 2 bases, with 10 bases left in between. In germline, CDR1 is MDHEN, CDR2 SYDVKM. The CDR3 loop spans 13 amino acids. The CDR3, as DNA: TGTGCCAGCAGTGAAGACAATCCCTACGAGCAGTACTTC. Its protein is CASSEDNPYEQYF.

The chain recombines TRBV7-9 with TRBJ2-7; D is perhaps TRBD1 (5 bases). V shed 1 base and J shed 3 bases, with 13 bases lying between them. The germline CDR1 and CDR2 sequences are SEHNR and FQNEAQ (reference sequence). This CDR3 has 15 residues. CDR3 in amino acids: CASSLGDSANYEQYF. CDR3 sequence (DNA): TGTGCCAGCAGCTTAGGAGACAGTGCTAACTACGAGCAGTACTTC.

V gene TRBV6-5 combines with J gene TRBJ2-7, with D tentatively TRBD1 (6 bases). V lost 6 bases to trimming and J lost 3 bases, with 12 bases between them. Looked up from germline, CDR1 is MNHEY and CDR2 is SVGAGI. The length of the CDR3 is 13 residues. Written as DNA, the CDR3 is TGTGCCAGCAGCTCCGGGACAATCTACGAGCAGTACTTC. Protein sequence: CASSSGTIYEQYF.

The chain uses TRBV9 and TRBJ1-2; no clear D. The CDR3 runs to 14 residues. The ends were cut back, 3 bases at V and 1 base at J, with 10 bases in the middle. CDR1 and CDR2 (germline): SGDLS, YYNGEE. The CDR3 loop is CASSARNINYGYTF. The CDR3 nucleotides are TGTGCCAGCAGCGCTCGGAACATTAACTATGGCTACACCTTC.

J is TRBJ1-5 and V is TRBV28, with 7 bases identical to TRBD1. Germline CDR1 MDHEN, CDR2 SYDVKM. J was trimmed by 2 bases and V by 5 bases; bases with no gene match: 18. The CDR3 runs 19 residues. Written as DNA, the CDR3 is TGTGCCAGCAGTGGGACAGCCATGGGTGGCCGTATAGGCAATCAGCCCCAGCATTTT. Its translation is CASSGTAMGGRIGNQPQHF.

The chain links TRBV6-6 to TRBJ1-3; D gene ambiguous. Trimming stripped 0 bases from V and 2 bases from J, with 11 bases between. There are 16 residues in the CDR3. Germline CDR1 is MNHNY and CDR2 is SVGAGI (reference sequence). CDR3 DNA sequence: TGTGCCAGCAGTTACTCGCCGGGGATAGCTGGAAACACCATATATTTT. Its translation: CASSYSPGIAGNTIYF.

The V gene is TRBV24-1, the J gene TRBJ1-1, with D uncertain. Trimming removed 1 base at V and 10 bases at J, with 3 bases between. The CDR3 covers 10 residues. The germline CDR1 and CDR2 sequences are KGHDR and SFDVKD. The DNA of the CDR3 is TGTGCCACCAGTGATTTACGAGCTTTCTTT. Translation: CATSDLRAFF.

V gene TRBV6-5 combines with J gene TRBJ2-7; no reliable D call. Germline CDR1 reads MNHEY; CDR2 reads SVGAGI. The V and J ends lost 10 bases and 11 bases respectively, with 15 bases between them. This CDR3 comprises 10 residues. This CDR3 reads CATYWEWEYF. As DNA, the CDR3 is TGTGCCACCTACTGGGAATGGGAGTACTTC.

This clone was counted between two and nine times. The J gene is TRBJ2-7, the V gene TRBV5-4; D is perhaps TRBD1 (6 bases). The CDR3 extends over 14 amino acids. CDR1 SGHNT and CDR2 YYREEE come from the germline V gene (reference sequence). The V and J ends lost 2 bases and 3 bases respectively, with 12 bases between them. In nucleotides, the CDR3 is TGTGCCAGCAGCTTTCAGGGGATTAACTACGAGCAGTACTTC. It translates to CASSFQGINYEQYF.

The chain uses TRBV5-1 and TRBJ1-5; 7 nucleotides agree with TRBD1. The CDR3 consists of 15 residues. V shed 4 bases, J shed 5 bases, and the junction held 9 bases outside the gene matches. Looked up from germline, CDR1 is SGHRS and CDR2 is YFSETQ. CDR3 bases: TGCGCCAGCAGCGAACGGACAGGTTTAGATCAGCCCCAGCATTTT. It yields the protein CASSERTGLDQPQHF. Complete variable domain (other parts from reference TRBV5-1 and TRBJ1-5): KAGVTQTPRYLIKTRGQQVTLSCSPISGHRSVSWYQQTPGQGLQFLFEYFSETQRNKGNFPGRFSGRQFSNSRSEMNVSTLELGDSALYLCASSERTGLDQPQHFGDGTRLSIL.

This clone has more than one count but fewer than ten. This sequence joins TRBV6-5 and TRBJ1-1, with D possibly being TRBD1 (5 bases). Germline CDR1 and CDR2: MNHEY and SVGAGI. The CDR3 is made up of 14 amino acids. V lost 10 bases, J lost 0 bases, and 15 bases lay in between. In DNA, the CDR3 is TGTGCCACCCGGACACTTCATATGAACACTGAAGCTTTCTTT. The encoded protein is CATRTLHMNTEAFF.

The V gene is TRBV6-5, the J gene TRBJ1-2; TRBD1 might be the D (6 bases). The CDR3 contains 15 residues. V lost 0 bases and J lost 0, with 8 bases in between. Looked up from germline, CDR1 is MNHEY and CDR2 is SVGAGI. CDR3 bases: TGTGCCAGCAGTTACTCCCAGGGGTCTAACTATGGCTACACCTTC. It is translated as CASSYSQGSNYGYTF.

The chain employs TRBV30 and TRBJ1-2; D gene ambiguous. V was trimmed by 3 bases and J by 4 bases, leaving 6 bases between them. The V gene's germline CDR1 is GTSNPN and CDR2 SVGIG (reference sequence). The CDR3 is made up of 11 amino acids. The CDR3 loop reads CAWRGAYGYTF. The CDR3 DNA sequence: TGTGCCTGGAGAGGAGCCTATGGCTACACCTTC.

The chain uses TRBV6-5 and TRBJ1-2, with 9 nucleotides matching TRBD1. The V segment lost 5 bases and the J segment 2 bases; nucleotides outside the gene matches: 6. The CDR3 is made up of 15 amino acids. Germline V gene lookup returns CDR1 MNHEY and CDR2 SVGAGI. The CDR3 sequence is CASSRPGTGNYGYTF. In nucleotides, the CDR3 is TGTGCCAGCAGTCGTCCCGGGACAGGGAACTATGGCTACACCTTC.

The chain links TRBV2 to TRBJ1-1; 8 nucleotides match TRBD1. CDR1 is SNHLY and CDR2 is FYNNEI in the germline V gene. This CDR3 has 16 residues. With V trimmed by 7 bases and J by 4 bases, 14 bases remained unmatched. CDR3 nucleotides: TGTGCCAGCAATGGACAGGGATCTTCGTCTGGCACTGAAGCTTTCTTT. It specifies CASNGQGSSSGTEAFF.

The chain carries TRBV15 and TRBJ1-5, with D possibly being TRBD1 (5 bases). This CDR3 has 16 amino acids. CDR1 is LNHNV and CDR2 is YYDKDF in the germline V gene (reference sequence). V was cut by 1 base and J by 0 bases, with 10 bases left in between. Here the CDR3 DNA reads TGTGCCACCAGCAGAGGAGACAGATATAGCAATCAGCCCCAGCATTTT. Its protein is CATSRGDRYSNQPQHF.

V usage is TRBV10-3 and J usage is TRBJ1-2; the D gene is possibly TRBD1 (5 bases). Germline V gene data show CDR1 as ENHRY and CDR2 as SYGVKD. The CDR3 spans 11 residues. V lost 5 bases and J lost 7, with 8 bases in between. CDR3 nucleotides: TGTGCCATCAGTCCAGGGTCTGGCTACACCTTC. It encodes CAISPGSGYTF.

The chain carries TRBV6-2 or TRBV6-3 and TRBJ1-5, with D perhaps matching TRBD1 (5 bases). This CDR3 has 15 residues. The V end was cut by 2 bases, the J end by 6 bases, with 14 bases between. Germline V gene data show CDR1 as MNHEY and CDR2 as SVGEGT. DNA for the CDR3: TGTGCCAGCAGTTACCCCCGGGGAGGGGCTCAGCCCCAGCATTTT. Translating gives CASSYPRGGAQPQHF.

The rearrangement joins TRBV2 to TRBJ1-1; D is perhaps TRBD1 (6 bases). V was pared by 4 bases and J by 10 bases, with 10 bases between. In germline, CDR1 is SNHLY, CDR2 FYNNEI. CDR3 size: 11 residues. CDR3 coding DNA: TGTGCCAGCAGTGCAACAGGGAGAGCTTTCTTT. Protein: CASSATGRAFF.

The rearrangement links TRBV30 to TRBJ2-7; 8 bases agree with TRBD1. Trimming took 0 bases from V and 3 from J; bases not matched to a gene: 10. The CDR3 length is 16 residues. Per the germline V gene, CDR1 is GTSNPN and CDR2 is SVGIG (reference sequence). CDR3 residues: CAWSVVPGQANYEQYF. The CDR3 nucleotides read TGTGCCTGGAGTGTTGTTCCGGGACAGGCCAACTACGAGCAGTACTTC. Full variable domain (missing parts from reference TRBV30 and TRBJ2-7): SQTIHQWPATLVQPVGSPLSLECTVEGTSNPNLYWYRQAAGRGLQLLFYSVGIGQISSEVPQNLSASRPQDRQFILSSKKLLLSDSGFYLCAWSVVPGQANYEQYFGPGTRLTVT.